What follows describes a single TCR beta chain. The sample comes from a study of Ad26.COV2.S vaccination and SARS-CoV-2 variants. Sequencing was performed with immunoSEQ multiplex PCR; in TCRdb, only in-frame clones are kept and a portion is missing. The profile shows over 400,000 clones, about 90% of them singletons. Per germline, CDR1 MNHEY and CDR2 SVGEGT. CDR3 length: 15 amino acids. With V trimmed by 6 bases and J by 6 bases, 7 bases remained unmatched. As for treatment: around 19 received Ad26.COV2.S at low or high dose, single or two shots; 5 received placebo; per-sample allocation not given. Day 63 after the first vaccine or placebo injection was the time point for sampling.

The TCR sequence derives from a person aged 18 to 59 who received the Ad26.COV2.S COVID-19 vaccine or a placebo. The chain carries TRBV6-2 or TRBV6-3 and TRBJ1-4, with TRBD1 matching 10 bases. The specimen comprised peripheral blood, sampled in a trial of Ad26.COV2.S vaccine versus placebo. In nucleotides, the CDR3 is TGTGCCAGCAGCCCCCGACAGGGGGCATATGAAAAACTGTTTTTT. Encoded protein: CASSPRQGAYEKLFF.